The 3 T cell receptor beta chains given below trace back to one sample, sequenced in a study of breast tumors, draining lymph nodes, adjacent tissues. Breast cancer patients provided tissue from their axillary draining lymph nodes. TCRdb re-derived calls from the multiplex PCR reads in MiXCR, one entry per CDR3 protein. This sample has approximately 190,000 distinct CDR3 sequences, with approximately 33% found just once. Sample: axillary lymph node tissue. These receptor sequences come from a female donor with breast cancer. Some clones in this sample may be carry-over from other donors' samples.

Of note for this clonotype: A much bigger clone sits one base away, suggesting this may be a read error. The chain joins TRBV5-5 to TRBJ2-3; D is possibly TRBD1 (5 bases). The CDR3 spans 12 residues. Between the trimmed V and J ends, which lost 4 bases and 10 bases, there was a span of 13 bases. Per the germline V gene, CDR1 is SGHKS and CDR2 is YYEKEE (reference sequence). The CDR3 DNA follows: TGTGCCAGCAGCGGGGCCCACGCGGCGCAGTATTTT. Protein: CASSGAHAAQYF.

At least ten counts were recorded for this clonotype. The J gene is TRBJ2-3, the V gene TRBV20-1; D is unclear. The CDR3 length is 10 residues. Germline assignment: CDR1 DFQATT and CDR2 SNEGSKA (reference sequence). V was pared by 4 bases and J by 8 bases, with 7 bases between. CDR3 DNA: TGCAGTGCTAAGGTAGCTACGCAGTATTTT. Amino acids: CSAKVATQYF.

Of note for this clonotype: A much larger clone is a single base away; this may be a read error. The chain couples TRBV30 to TRBJ2-5; 7 bases are a match to TRBD1. This CDR3 contains 15 residues. The germline V gene has CDR1 GTSNPN and CDR2 SVGIG (reference sequence). With 5 bases clipped from V and 2 bases from J, the junction kept 11 bases outside the gene matches. The CDR3 region has the DNA TGTGCCTGGGGTGCCCAGACAGGGCGACAAGAGACCCAGTACTTC. This encodes CAWGAQTGRQETQYF.